This entry is about one T cell receptor (beta chain). What it recognizes is unknown. Sequencing used immunoSEQ version 4 in survey mode. Each sample used up to about 1 ug genomic DNA diluted to roughly 10 ng/uL. Method: immunoSEQ multiplex PCR; TCRdb's copy keeps in-frame clones and lacks some. The sample includes around 35,000 clones, 80% to 85% of them seen just once. This entry is derived from a study of persistence of HIV-infected CD4 T cells. Study-level information: The sample holds CD4+ T cells responsive to CMV or HIV-1 Gag.

An overlapping HIV-1 Gag peptide pool stimulated these cells at roughly 1 ug/peptide/mL. Memory cells lacking CD40L and CD69 with high CD45RO were sorted. The material was cultured CD4+ T cells from PBMCs, obtained from a patient who received antiretroviral therapy. This sequence originates from an adult with HIV. The donor label of this sample is uncertain.

The CDR3 sequence: CASSPRQNTGELFF. DNA of the CDR3: TGTGCCAGCTCACCACGGCAGAACACCGGGGAGCTGTTTTTT. The chain recombines TRBV18 with TRBJ2-2; D gene uncertain. The CDR3 consists of 14 residues. In germline, CDR1 is KGHSH, CDR2 LQKENI. V shed 1 base and J shed 1 base, with 4 bases lying between them.